Each of the 2 T cell receptor beta chains below was sequenced from the same sample in a study of blood T cell repertoires in COVID-19. The method was immunoSEQ multiplex PCR; TCRdb's version includes in-frame clones alone and lacks a portion of them. The sample has 190,000 or so clones, around 86% seen once. The specimen was PBMCs or T cells enriched from blood (not recorded which). All receptors come from a woman in her 30s who had recovered from COVID-19.

This chain uses TRBV6-2 or TRBV6-3 with TRBJ1-2, with TRBD1 matching 9 bases. The CDR3 is 17 amino acids. V dropped 0 bases and J dropped 2; count of bases not matched to a gene: 7. Germline CDR1 and CDR2: MNHEY and SVGEGT. CDR3 sequence (DNA): TGTGCCAGCAGTTACTCCCAGGCCGGACAGGGGAACTATGGCTACACCTTC. It yields the protein CASSYSQAGQGNYGYTF.

The chain links TRBV23-1 to TRBJ2-7, with 8 bases fitting TRBD2. TRBV23-1 is reported as an ORF; its role is uncertain. Losses at the gene ends were 6 bases for V and 2 bases for J; bases not matched to a gene: 6. The CDR3 is made up of 14 amino acids. For the CDR3, the DNA is TGCGCCAGCAGCGCGGGGGGTTTACCCTACGAGCAGTACTTC. Encoded protein: CASSAGGLPYEQYF.